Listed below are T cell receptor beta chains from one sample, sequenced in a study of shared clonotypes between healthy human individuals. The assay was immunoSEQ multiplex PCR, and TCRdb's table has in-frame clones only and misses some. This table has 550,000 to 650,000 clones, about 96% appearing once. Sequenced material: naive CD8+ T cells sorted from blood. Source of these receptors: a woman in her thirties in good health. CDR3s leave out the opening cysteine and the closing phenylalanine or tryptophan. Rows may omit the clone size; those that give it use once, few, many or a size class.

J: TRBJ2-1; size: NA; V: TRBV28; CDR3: ASSLDGRGNNEQF
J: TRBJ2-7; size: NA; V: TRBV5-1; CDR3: ASSLGRSGRTDEQY
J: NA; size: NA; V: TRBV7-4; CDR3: ASSSTTSVAGTVTYEQY
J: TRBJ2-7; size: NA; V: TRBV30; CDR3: AWMGHSYEQY
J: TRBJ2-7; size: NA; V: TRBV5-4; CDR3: ASSLDHSYEQY
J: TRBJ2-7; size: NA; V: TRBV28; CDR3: ASTGTLSFYEQY
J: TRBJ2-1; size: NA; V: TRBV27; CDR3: ASSTTPSGITYEQF
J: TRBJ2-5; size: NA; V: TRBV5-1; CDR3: ASSASGRQETQY
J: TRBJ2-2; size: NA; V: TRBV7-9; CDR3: ASSPPERATGELF
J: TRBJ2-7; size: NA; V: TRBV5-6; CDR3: ASSPTGAYEQY
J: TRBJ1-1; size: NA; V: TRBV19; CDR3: ASRGTVMLNTEAF
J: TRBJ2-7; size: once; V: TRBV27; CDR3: ASSLSGGYEQY
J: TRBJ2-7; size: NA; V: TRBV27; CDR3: ASSLFGTAEQY
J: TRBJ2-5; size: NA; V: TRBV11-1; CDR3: ASAPRLAGSETQY
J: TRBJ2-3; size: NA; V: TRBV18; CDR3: ASSPPPFSAVRTDTQY
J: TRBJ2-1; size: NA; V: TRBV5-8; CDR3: ASSREGTEYNEQF